A selection of T cell receptor beta chains follows, all from one sample in a study of control samples from healthy donors and cancer patients. The table came from immunoSEQ multiplex PCR; TCRdb's copy has only in-frame clones and leaves some out. The table lists tens of thousands of clones, 91% of them singletons. The specimen sequenced was blood. These receptors came from a man aged 45-65 years in good health. The CDR3 runs from the conserved cysteine through the conserved F or W. A D gene is named only where the DNA matches it firmly. Not all rows give a size; the values are once, few, many and, for expanded clones, a class.

d_gene,j_gene,v_gene,abundance,CDR3aa,CDR3nt
-,TRBJ2-3,TRBV10-1,-,CASSESSYGTDTQYF,TGCGCCAGCAGTGAATCGTCGTACGGCACAGATACGCAGTATTTT
-,TRBJ1-6,TRBV30,few,CAWESYNSPLHF,TGTGCCTGGGAATCCTATAATTCACCCCTCCACTTT
-,TRBJ1-4,TRBV5-1,-,CASSLGGPSLGEKLFF,TGCGCCAGCAGCTTGGGGGGACCGTCGCTTGGAGAAAAACTGTTTTTT
-,TRBJ2-7,TRBV6-5,once,CASSYSTGFDEQYF,TGTGCCAGCAGTTACTCAACCGGGTTCGACGAGCAGTACTTC
-,TRBJ1-2,TRBV3-1/TRBV3-2,-,CASSQGTGIYGYTF,TGTGCCAGCAGCCAGGGAACAGGGATCTATGGCTACACCTTC
-,TRBJ1-3,TRBV5-1,many,CASSLDQMSSGNTIYF,TGCGCCAGCAGCTTGGACCAGATGAGCTCTGGAAACACCATATATTTT
-,TRBJ1-5,TRBV21-1,-,CARGDKVQPQHF,TGTGCCAGGGGAGACAAGGTCCAGCCCCAGCATTTT
-,TRBJ2-7,TRBV7-9,-,CASSLAGAEQYF,TGTGCCAGCAGCTTAGCAGGGGCCGAGCAGTACTTC
-,TRBJ2-5,TRBV5-6,-,CASSLLAAQNFYQETQYF,TGTGCCAGCAGCTTGCTAGCTGCCCAAAACTTCTACCAAGAGACCCAGTACTTC
TRBD1,TRBJ1-3,TRBV2,-,CASRPGTGVSGNTIYF,TGTGCCAGCCGACCCGGGACAGGGGTGTCTGGAAACACCATATATTTT
TRBD2,TRBJ2-1,TRBV7-2,-,CASSPRTPRGGGEQFF,TGTGCCAGCAGCCCGAGGACTCCCCGGGGGGGAGGTGAGCAGTTCTTC
-,TRBJ1-1,TRBV4-1,-,CASSQEGLNTEAFF,TGCGCCAGCAGCCAAGAAGGCTTGAACACTGAAGCTTTCTTT
-,TRBJ2-6,TRBV5-1,-,CASQKSSGANVLTF,TGCGCCAGCCAAAAGAGCTCTGGGGCCAACGTCCTGACTTTC
TRBD1,TRBJ2-2,TRBV10-3,-,CAIRPGQGDTGELFF,TGTGCCATCAGGCCGGGACAGGGAGACACCGGGGAGCTGTTTTTT
-,TRBJ2-7,TRBV18,-,CASSPQGNYEQYF,TGTGCCAGCTCACCGCAGGGAAATTACGAGCAGTACTTC
-,TRBJ1-5,TRBV9,-,CASSPKRAGQPQHF,TGTGCCAGCAGCCCGAAGCGGGCGGGGCAGCCCCAGCATTTT
TRBD1,TRBJ2-1,TRBV5-1,-,CASSLGGPTGPNNERFF,TGCGCCAGCAGCTTGGGGGGGCCGACAGGGCCCAACAATGAGCGGTTCTTC
TRBD1,TRBJ2-7,TRBV30,-,CAWSGDRAAYEQYF,TGTGCCTGGAGTGGTGACAGGGCGGCCTACGAGCAGTACTTC
TRBD2,TRBJ2-3,TRBV24-1,-,CATSDPGTRRPATQYF,TGTGCCACCAGTGACCCCGGGACTAGGAGACCGGCTACGCAGTATTTT
-,TRBJ2-7,TRBV5-1,-,CASSSDRAYEQYF,TGCGCCAGCAGCTCCGACCGAGCCTACGAGCAGTACTTC
TRBD1,TRBJ1-4,TRBV5-1,-,CASSLQGAGGEKLFF,TGCGCCAGCAGCTTACAGGGGGCCGGGGGTGAAAAACTGTTTTTT
TRBD1,TRBJ2-5,TRBV5-6,-,CASSLGQGIETQYF,TGTGCCAGCAGCTTGGGACAGGGGATTGAGACCCAGTACTTC
TRBD1,TRBJ1-2,TRBV3-1/TRBV3-2,-,CASSQADRGRGYTF,TGTGCCAGCAGCCAAGCCGACAGGGGTCGCGGCTACACCTTC
-,TRBJ1-1,TRBV27,-,CASRDSTQGLNTEAFF,TGTGCCAGCAGGGACAGTACACAGGGCCTGAACACTGAAGCTTTCTTT
TRBD1,TRBJ1-1,TRBV10-3,-,CAISSGGTDTEAFF,TGTGCCATCAGTTCAGGGGGCACGGACACTGAAGCTTTCTTT
-,TRBJ2-1,TRBV5-1,-,CASSLQGVSYNEQFF,TGCGCCAGCAGCTTACAGGGAGTCTCCTACAATGAGCAGTTCTTC
-,TRBJ1-4,TRBV6-5,-,CASSRKSLGGEKLFF,TGTGCCAGCAGCCGCAAGTCGCTTGGAGGTGAAAAACTGTTTTTT
TRBD2,TRBJ2-3,TRBV5-1,-,CASSPGLAADTQYF,TGCGCCAGCAGCCCTGGACTAGCTGCAGATACGCAGTATTTT
TRBD1,TRBJ1-1,TRBV30,-,CAWAHLTGRGDAFF,TGTGCCTGGGCCCACCTGACAGGGCGGGGGGATGCTTTCTTT
-,TRBJ1-6,TRBV27,-,CASSLSLGPLHF,TGTGCCAGCAGTTTATCCTTGGGACCCCTCCACTTT
-,TRBJ2-2,TRBV19,-,CASSPGTPNTGELFF,TGTGCCAGTAGTCCCGGGACCCCGAACACCGGGGAGCTGTTTTTT
-,TRBJ1-1,TRBV13,-,CASSLGRANSRTEAFF,TGTGCCAGCAGCTTAGGCCGGGCTAATAGTCGCACTGAAGCTTTCTTT
-,TRBJ2-7,TRBV6-6,-,CASSPQRQTYEQYF,TGTGCCAGCAGTCCCCAGAGACAGACCTACGAGCAGTACTTC
-,TRBJ1-3,TRBV14,-,CASSSPGGTIYF,TGTGCCAGCTCCTCCCCGGGGGGCACCATATATTTT